This section outlines one TCR beta chain sequence together with its context. RNA totalling about 0.45 to 1 ug underwent reverse transcription with random hexamers. Each CDR3 protein gets one entry after TCRdb re-called the immunoSEQ multiplex PCR reads with MiXCR. The sample lists a few hundred thousand distinct CDR3 sequences, 85% occurring once. This entry belongs to a study of CD8 T cells in Susac syndrome. The germline CDR1 and CDR2 sequences are MGHRA and YSYEKL. CDR3 length: 13 amino acids. Trimming stripped 0 bases from V and 4 bases from J, with 6 bases between. Sequences were obtained from CD8+ T cells from PBMCs. V usage is TRBV4-1 and J usage is TRBJ1-1; D remains ambiguous. The receptor was derived from a human donor with multiple sclerosis. The CDR3 bases are TGCGCCAGCAGCCAAGAGGGAACCACTGAAGCTTTCTTT. It specifies CASSQEGTTEAFF.